The 3 T cell receptor beta chains presented below share a single source sample, sequenced in a study of OX40 agonist ivuxolimab in advanced cancers. Generated by immunoSEQ multiplex PCR, the TCRdb table keeps only in-frame clones and is missing some. Among around 78,000 clones, around 90% were seen once, and the ten largest hold about 0.25%. Sample: CD4+ or CD8+ T cells sorted from blood, taken in a trial of the OX40 agonist ivuxolimab. These receptors originate from an adult with an advanced solid tumor such as melanoma, head and neck, liver or kidney cancer.

The rearrangement joins TRBV7-8 to TRBJ2-5; 8 bases are shared with TRBD1. Judging by the DNA end, TRBJ2-7 fits better; the J call may be wrong. The length of the CDR3 is 14 residues. CDR1 and CDR2 from the germline V gene are SGHVS and FQNEAQ. This CDR3 is CASSYGQGVYEQYF. The CDR3 DNA sequence: TGTGCCAGCAGCTACGGACAGGGTGTATACGAGCAGTACTTC.

This chain connects TRBV5-6 to TRBJ2-3; no clear D. The V end lost 4 bases, the J end lost 5 bases, and 17 bases lay between the germline ends. CDR3 length: 15 amino acids. Germline CDR1 is SGHDT and CDR2 is YYEEEE. The CDR3 protein is CASSPLRRFGDTQYF. The CDR3 nucleotides read TGTGCCAGCAGCCCACTTAGGCGGTTTGGAGATACGCAGTATTTT.

J is TRBJ2-7 and V is TRBV7-9; D ambiguous. Germline V gene data show CDR1 as SEHNR and CDR2 as FQNEAQ (reference sequence). V was cut by 5 bases and J by 8 bases, with 7 bases left in between. CDR3 length: 10 amino acids. In DNA, the CDR3 is TGTGCCAGCAGCCCCCCAAAGCAGTACTTC. Its translation: CASSPPKQYF.